Detailed here is one TCR beta chain. The data derive from a study of blood T cell repertoires in COVID-19. On the study more broadly: Sites in the United States, Italy and Spain provided acute and convalescent COVID-19 samples. The analysed material was cDNA or gDNA that came from T cells, B-cell-depleted T cells, or PBMCs.

As originally analysed: Amplification of reference gene primers provided the estimated nucleated cell counts. Sequenced by immunoSEQ multiplex PCR; TCRdb stores in-frame clones only, minus some. The V and J calls and clone size are taken from that table; D and trimming were inferred from the DNA. The sample consists of about 170,000 clones, around 84% of them appearing once. During active infection, Seattle patients enrolled and were then monitored through disease. The germline gives CDR1 LNHDA, CDR2 SQIVND (reference sequence). Trimming took off 5 bases at V and 7 bases at J, with 24 bases between the two ends. CDR3 length equals 17 residues.

Source material: peripheral blood. The TCR originated in a man aged 55 to 70 with COVID-19, enrolled during active disease. This sequence joins TRBV19 and TRBJ1-5, with D maybe TRBD1 (5 bases). The CDR3 DNA reads as TGTGCCAGTAGTGCGCCCCAAGGGGTATCCTCCCTGCAGCCCCAGCATTTT. Translating it yields CASSAPQGVSSLQPQHF.